The sequence of this T cell receptor beta chain was determined in a study of TIL therapy for anti-PD-1-resistant metastatic lung cancer. On the study more broadly: Most patients had lung adenocarcinoma. Study-wide results and caveats: Patients were highly selected, enriched for treatment-naive, never-smoker and oncogene-addicted cases. TIL cultures after expansion showed higher clonality and lower diversity than baseline tumor (median about 6% vs 30%). Many TIL product clones were absent from baseline tumor, suggesting clonal contraction.

A few counts support this clone. The antigen is not known. Sequencing used immunoSEQ v3. Measured with immunoSEQ multiplex PCR; TCRdb has only the in-frame clones, and not every one. The sample holds about 26,000 clones, roughly three fifths seen once. Time point meaning: pre-treatment sample, taken before nivolumab and TIL therapy. Tumor tissue came from excised metastases, mostly pleural nodules or supraclavicular lymph nodes. The receptor was derived from a woman between 25 and 85 years old with non-small cell lung cancer. Specimen: tumor tissue, collected at baseline.

The CDR3 nucleotides are TGTGCCAGCTCACGAGACGCCGGGACGGAGTCCTACGAGCAGTACTTC. This sequence encodes CASSRDAGTESYEQYF. The V call is TRBV18, the J call TRBJ2-7; possibly TRBD1 or TRBD2 for D (5 bases each). Germline lookup yields CDR1 KGHSH and CDR2 LQKENI. CDR3 length equals 16 residues. V was trimmed by 4 bases and J by 1 base, leaving 17 bases between them.